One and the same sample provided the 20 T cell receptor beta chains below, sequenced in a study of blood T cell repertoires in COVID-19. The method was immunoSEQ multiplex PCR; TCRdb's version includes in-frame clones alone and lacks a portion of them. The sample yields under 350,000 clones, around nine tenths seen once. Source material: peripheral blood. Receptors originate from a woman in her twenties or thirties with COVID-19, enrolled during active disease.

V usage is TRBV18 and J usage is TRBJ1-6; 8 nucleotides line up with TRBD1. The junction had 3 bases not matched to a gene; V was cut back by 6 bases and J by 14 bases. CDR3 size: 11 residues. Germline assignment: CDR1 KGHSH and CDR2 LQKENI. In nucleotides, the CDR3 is TGTGCCAGCTCGGACAGGGAAACCCTCCACTTT. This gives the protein CASSDRETLHF.

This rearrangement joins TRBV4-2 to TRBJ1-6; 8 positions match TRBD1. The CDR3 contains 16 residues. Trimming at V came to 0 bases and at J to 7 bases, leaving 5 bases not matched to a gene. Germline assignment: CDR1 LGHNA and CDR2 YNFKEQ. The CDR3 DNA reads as TGTGCCAGCAGCCAAGAGACAGGGGACAAAAATTCACCCCTCCACTTT. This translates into CASSQETGDKNSPLHF.

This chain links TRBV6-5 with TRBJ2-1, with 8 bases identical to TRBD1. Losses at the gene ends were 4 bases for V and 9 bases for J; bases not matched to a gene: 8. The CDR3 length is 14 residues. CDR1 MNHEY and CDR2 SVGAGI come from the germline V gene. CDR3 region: CASSSQGARFEQFF. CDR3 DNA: TGTGCCAGCAGTTCGCAGGGGGCGAGGTTTGAGCAGTTCTTC.

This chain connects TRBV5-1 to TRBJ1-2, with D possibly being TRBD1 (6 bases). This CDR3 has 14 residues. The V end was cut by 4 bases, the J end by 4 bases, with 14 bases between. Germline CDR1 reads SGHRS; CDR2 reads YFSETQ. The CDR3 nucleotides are TGCGCCAGCAGCCCGAGACCACAGGGCTATGGCTACACCTTC. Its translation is CASSPRPQGYGYTF.

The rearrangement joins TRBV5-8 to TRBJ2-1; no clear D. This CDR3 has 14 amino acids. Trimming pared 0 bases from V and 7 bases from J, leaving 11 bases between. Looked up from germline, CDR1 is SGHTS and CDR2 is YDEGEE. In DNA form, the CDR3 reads TGTGCCAGCAGCTTGGTATCCCATCGGAATGAGCAGTTCTTC. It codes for CASSLVSHRNEQFF. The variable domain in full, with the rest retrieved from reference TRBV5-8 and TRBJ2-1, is EAGVTQSPTHLIKTRGQQATLRCSPISGHTSVYWYQQALGLGLQFLLWYDEGEERNRGNFPPRFSGRQFPNYSSELNVNALELEDSALYLCASSLVSHRNEQFFGPGTRLTVL.

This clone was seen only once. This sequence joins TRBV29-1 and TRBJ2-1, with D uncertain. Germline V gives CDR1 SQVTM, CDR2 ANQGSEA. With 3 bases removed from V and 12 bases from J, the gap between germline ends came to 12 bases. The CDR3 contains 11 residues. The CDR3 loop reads CSVDVRIGQFF. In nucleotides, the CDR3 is TGCAGCGTTGATGTCCGAATCGGGCAGTTCTTC.

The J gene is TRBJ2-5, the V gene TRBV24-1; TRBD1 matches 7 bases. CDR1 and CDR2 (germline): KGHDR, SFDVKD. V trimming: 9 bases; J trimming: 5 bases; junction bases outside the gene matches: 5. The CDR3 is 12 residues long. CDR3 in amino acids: CATGDSSETQYF. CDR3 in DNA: TGTGCCACCGGGGACAGTTCCGAGACCCAGTACTTC.

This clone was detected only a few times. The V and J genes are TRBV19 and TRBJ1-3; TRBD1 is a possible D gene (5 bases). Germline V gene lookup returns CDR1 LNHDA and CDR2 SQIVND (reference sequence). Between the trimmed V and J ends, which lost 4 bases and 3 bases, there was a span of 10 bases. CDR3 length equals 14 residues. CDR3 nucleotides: TGTGCCAGTAGTACGGGGGGAAATGGAAACACCATATATTTT. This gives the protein CASSTGGNGNTIYF.

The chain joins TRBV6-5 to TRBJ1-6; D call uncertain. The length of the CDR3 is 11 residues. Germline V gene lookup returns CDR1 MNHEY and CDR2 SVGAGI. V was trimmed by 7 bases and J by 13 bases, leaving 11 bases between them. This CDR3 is CASTDTWPLHF. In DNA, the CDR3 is TGTGCCAGCACCGATACATGGCCCCTCCACTTT.

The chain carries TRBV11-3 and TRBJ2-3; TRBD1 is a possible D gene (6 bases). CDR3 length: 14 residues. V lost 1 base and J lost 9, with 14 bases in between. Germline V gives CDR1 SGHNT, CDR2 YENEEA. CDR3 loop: CASSLGPRGETQYF. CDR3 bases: TGTGCCAGCAGCTTAGGTCCCAGGGGAGAAACGCAGTATTTT. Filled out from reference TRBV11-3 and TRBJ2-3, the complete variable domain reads EAGVVQSPRYKIIEKKQPVAFWCNPISGHNTLYWYLQNLGQGPELLIRYENEEAVDDSQLPKDRFSAERLKGVDSTLKIQPAELGDSAVYLCASSLGPRGETQYFGPGTRLTVL.

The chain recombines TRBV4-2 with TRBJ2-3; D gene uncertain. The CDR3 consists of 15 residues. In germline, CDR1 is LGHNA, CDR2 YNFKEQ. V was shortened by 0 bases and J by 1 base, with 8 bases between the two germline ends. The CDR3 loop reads CASSQERRGTDTQYF. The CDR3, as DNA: TGTGCCAGCAGCCAAGAGAGGCGAGGCACAGATACGCAGTATTTT.

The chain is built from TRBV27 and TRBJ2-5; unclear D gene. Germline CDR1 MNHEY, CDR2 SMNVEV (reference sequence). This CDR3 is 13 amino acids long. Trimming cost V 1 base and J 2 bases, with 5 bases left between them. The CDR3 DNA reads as TGTGCCAGCAGTTTATTCAATCAAGAGACCCAGTACTTC. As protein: CASSLFNQETQYF.

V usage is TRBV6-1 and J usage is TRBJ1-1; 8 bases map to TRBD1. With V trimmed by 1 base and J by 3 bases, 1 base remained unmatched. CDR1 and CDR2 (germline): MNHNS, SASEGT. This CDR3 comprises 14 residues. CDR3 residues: CASSEDRGYTEAFF. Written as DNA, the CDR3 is TGTGCCAGCAGTGAAGACAGGGGGTACACTGAAGCTTTCTTT.

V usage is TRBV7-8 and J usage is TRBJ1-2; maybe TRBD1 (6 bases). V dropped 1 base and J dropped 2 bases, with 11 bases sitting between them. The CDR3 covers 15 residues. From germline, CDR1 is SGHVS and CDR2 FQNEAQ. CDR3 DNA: TGTGCCAGCAGCTTAGAACCCACAGGGAACTATGGCTACACCTTC. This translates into CASSLEPTGNYGYTF.

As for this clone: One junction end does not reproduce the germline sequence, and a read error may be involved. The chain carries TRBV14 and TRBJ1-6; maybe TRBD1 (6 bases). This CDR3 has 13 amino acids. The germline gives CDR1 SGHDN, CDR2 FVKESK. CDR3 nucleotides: TGTGCCAGCAGCCAGGGGGCCGGAGTGACCCTTCACTTT. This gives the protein CASSQGAGVTLHF. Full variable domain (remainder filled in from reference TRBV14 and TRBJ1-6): EAGVTQFPSHSVIEKGQTVTLRCDPISGHDNLYWYRRVMGKEIKFLLHFVKESKQDESGMPNNRFLAERTGGTYSTLKVQPAELEDSGVYFCASSQGAGVTLHFGNGTRLTVT.

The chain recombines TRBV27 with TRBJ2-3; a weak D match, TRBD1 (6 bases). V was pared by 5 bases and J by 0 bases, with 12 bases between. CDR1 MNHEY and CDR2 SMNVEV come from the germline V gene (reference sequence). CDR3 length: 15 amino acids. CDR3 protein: CASSPPGHSTDTQYF. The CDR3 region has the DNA TGTGCCAGCAGTCCGCCGGGACACAGCACAGATACGCAGTATTTT.

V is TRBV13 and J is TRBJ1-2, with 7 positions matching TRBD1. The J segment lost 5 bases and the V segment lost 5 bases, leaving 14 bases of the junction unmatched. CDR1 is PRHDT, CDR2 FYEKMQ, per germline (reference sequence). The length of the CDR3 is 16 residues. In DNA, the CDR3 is TGTGCCAGCAGCGCGCCGACAGGGACAATCGGGTATGGCTACACCTTC. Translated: CASSAPTGTIGYGYTF. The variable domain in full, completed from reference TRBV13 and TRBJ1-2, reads AAGVIQSPRHLIKEKRETATLKCYPIPRHDTVYWYQQGPGQDPQFLISFYEKMQSDKGSIPDRFSAQQFSDYHSELNMSSLELGDSALYFCASSAPTGTIGYGYTFGSGTRLTVV.

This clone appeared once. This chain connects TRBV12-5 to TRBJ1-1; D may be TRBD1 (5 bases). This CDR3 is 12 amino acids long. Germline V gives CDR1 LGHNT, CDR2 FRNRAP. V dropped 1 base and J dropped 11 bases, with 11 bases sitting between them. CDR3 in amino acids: CASGLGSGWAFF. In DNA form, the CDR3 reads TGTGCTAGTGGTTTGGGGTCAGGGTGGGCTTTCTTT.

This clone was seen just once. The CDR3 DNA reads TGTGCCAGCAGCTTGCTCGTCAGCGGGGGCAACAATGAGCAGTTCTTC. Protein sequence: CASSLLVSGGNNEQFF. The chain employs TRBV5-4 and TRBJ2-1, with TRBD2 identical over 8 bases. The junction had 8 bases not matched to a gene; V was cut back by 1 base and J by 5 bases. Per germline, CDR1 SGHNT and CDR2 YYREEE (reference sequence). The CDR3 runs 16 residues.

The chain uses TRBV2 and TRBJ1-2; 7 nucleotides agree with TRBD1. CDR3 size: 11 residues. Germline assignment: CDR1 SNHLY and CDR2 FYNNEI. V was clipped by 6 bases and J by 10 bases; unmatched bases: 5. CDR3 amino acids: CASRETGSYTF. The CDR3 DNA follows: TGTGCCAGCAGGGAGACAGGGTCCTACACCTTC.